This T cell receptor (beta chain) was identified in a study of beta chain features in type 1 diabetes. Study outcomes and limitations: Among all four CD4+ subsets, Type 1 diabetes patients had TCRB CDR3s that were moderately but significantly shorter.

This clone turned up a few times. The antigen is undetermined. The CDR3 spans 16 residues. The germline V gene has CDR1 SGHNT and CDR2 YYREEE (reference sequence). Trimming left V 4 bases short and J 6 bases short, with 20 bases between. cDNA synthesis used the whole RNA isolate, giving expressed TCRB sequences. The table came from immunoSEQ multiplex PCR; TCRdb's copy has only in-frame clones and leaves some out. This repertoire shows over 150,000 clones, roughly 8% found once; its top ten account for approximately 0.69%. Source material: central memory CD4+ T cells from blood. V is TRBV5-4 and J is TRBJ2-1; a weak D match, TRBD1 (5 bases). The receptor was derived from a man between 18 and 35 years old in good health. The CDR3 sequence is CASSPEQTAFGNEQFF. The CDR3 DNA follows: TGTGCCAGCAGCCCAGAACAGACAGCCTTCGGCAATGAGCAGTTCTTC. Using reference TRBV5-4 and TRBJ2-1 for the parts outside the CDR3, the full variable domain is ETGVTQSPTHLIKTRGQQVTLRCSSQSGHNTVSWYQQALGQGPQFIFQYYREEENGRGNFPPRFSGLQFPNYSSELNVNALELDDSALYLCASSPEQTAFGNEQFFGPGTRLTVL.